The 10 T cell receptor beta chains below were found in one sample sequenced in a study of Graves' ophthalmopathy and Graves' hyperthyroidism. From RNA, the CDR3 regions of TCR beta chains were amplified and sequenced. The library came from an HTBI-primed first-round RT-PCR and a second-round multiplex PCR. MiXCR was run by TCRdb on the multiplex PCR reads, yielding one entry per CDR3 protein. The repertoire consists of under 350,000 distinct CDR3 sequences, with 15% to 20% occurring once and the leading ten covering approximately 13%. Sequenced input: peripheral blood. All receptors derive from an adult man with Graves' ophthalmopathy.

This clonotype was seen repeatedly, ten times or more. The rearrangement joins TRBV20-1 to TRBJ1-2; 7 bases match TRBD1. J lost 3 bases, V lost 6 bases, and 13 bases had no gene match. Germline V gene data show CDR1 as DFQATT and CDR2 as SNEGSKA (reference sequence). This CDR3 region has 15 residues. The DNA of the CDR3 is TGCAGTGCCTCCCATACAACAGGGGACCACTATGGCTACACCTTC. This codes for CSASHTTGDHYGYTF.

This clonotype has ten or more counts. The chain is built from TRBV27 and TRBJ1-2, with D perhaps TRBD1 (5 bases). The CDR3 totals 14 residues. Germline V gene lookup returns CDR1 MNHEY and CDR2 SMNVEV (reference sequence). The germline V and J ends were trimmed by 2 bases and 3 bases, with 10 bases remaining between them. The CDR3 protein is CASSLRQGDYGYTF. Written as DNA, the CDR3 is TGTGCCAGCAGTTTACGGCAGGGAGACTATGGCTACACCTTC.

This clonotype appeared many times. The chain has TRBV6-5 and TRBJ2-4; 9 nucleotides match TRBD1. CDR1 and CDR2 (germline): MNHEY, SVGAGI. V gave up 6 bases and J gave up 0 bases; unmatched junction bases: 6. The CDR3 is 16 residues long. CDR3 amino acids: CASSSGQGLAKNIQYF. The CDR3 coding sequence is TGTGCCAGCAGCTCGGGACAGGGCCTAGCCAAAAACATTCAGTACTTC.

At least ten counts were recorded for this clonotype. This chain uses TRBV12-3 or TRBV12-4 with TRBJ1-5; D is unclear. This CDR3 spans 14 amino acids. Trimming stripped 3 bases from V and 6 bases from J, with 12 bases between. The CDR3: CASSFGRVSQPQHF. The CDR3 region has the DNA TGTGCCAGCAGTTTTGGTAGGGTCAGTCAGCCCCAGCATTTT.

The chain is built from TRBV12-3 or TRBV12-4 and TRBJ1-1; no clear D. Trimming removed 3 bases at V and 3 bases at J, with 8 bases between. The length of the CDR3 is 13 residues. The CDR3 reads CASSLYSDTEAFF. The CDR3 DNA reads as TGTGCCAGCAGTTTGTACAGCGACACTGAAGCTTTCTTT.

The chain combines TRBV29-1 with TRBJ2-5, with TRBD1 matching 7 bases. The germline gives CDR1 SQVTM, CDR2 ANQGSEA. V trimming: 7 bases; J trimming: 2 bases; junction bases outside the gene matches: 1. The CDR3 is 11 amino acids. DNA of the CDR3: TGCAGCGGGGGACAGCAAGAGACCCAGTACTTC. It translates to CSGGQQETQYF.

This clonotype has ten or more counts. The gene calls are TRBV27 and TRBJ2-2; TRBD1 agrees at 9 bases. In germline, CDR1 is MNHEY, CDR2 SMNVEV (reference sequence). J gave up 6 bases and V 1 base, and 3 bases lay outside the gene matches. The CDR3 runs 15 residues. The CDR3 loop is CASSLYGTGPGELFF. The DNA of the CDR3 is TGTGCCAGCAGTTTATACGGGACAGGGCCCGGGGAGCTGTTTTTT.

This clonotype was detected many times. The chain carries TRBV20-1 and TRBJ2-5; 8 bases agree with TRBD1. V trimming: 6 bases; J trimming: 4 bases; junction bases outside the gene matches: 13. The CDR3 has 15 residues. Looked up from germline, CDR1 is DFQATT and CDR2 is SNEGSKA (reference sequence). The CDR3 region is CSAPGGLGLGETQYF. The CDR3 DNA reads TGCAGTGCGCCAGGGGGCTTAGGCCTCGGAGAGACCCAGTACTTC.

This clonotype was detected ten times or more. The genes are TRBV12-3 or TRBV12-4 and TRBJ1-2; D may be TRBD1 (6 bases). The CDR3 runs to 12 residues. Between the trimmed V and J ends, which lost 6 bases and 2 bases, there was a span of 7 bases. Written as DNA, the CDR3 is TGTGCCAGCAGCACAGGGAACTATGGCTACACCTTC. This encodes CASSTGNYGYTF.

The chain links TRBV29-1 to TRBJ1-2, with 7 positions matching TRBD1. The CDR3 sequence is 15 residues long. Looked up from germline, CDR1 is SQVTM and CDR2 is ANQGSEA. The V gene end was trimmed by 4 bases and the J gene end by 1 base; junction bases not matched to a gene: 9. DNA of the CDR3: TGCAGCGTTGCGAGACAGGGCCAGCTTAACTATGGCTACACCTTC. Translating gives CSVARQGQLNYGYTF.